This note documents a single T cell receptor (beta chain) sequence. PCR was performed a second time for about 7 to 11 cycles using a sample-barcoded 5' primer and a J-beta primer mix. TCRdb re-called the 5' RACE reads through MiXCR, storing one row per CDR3 protein. The sample yields roughly 900,000 distinct CDR3 sequences, around 49% seen once. Looked up from germline, CDR1 is ENHRY and CDR2 is SYGVKD. The CDR3 loop spans 15 amino acids. This sample is part of a study of blood T cells in healthy people across ages. At least 7 million PBMCs were isolated per sample. This clonotype was obtained from a man aged 25-45 years in good health. Sample: blood. This chain uses TRBV10-3 with TRBJ2-4; 8 bases match TRBD1. Matching the DNA end better, TRBJ2-5 makes the J call doubtful. CDR3 sequence: CAISGGQGVQETQYF. The CDR3 bases are TGTGCCATCAGTGGCGGACAGGGTGTACAAGAGACCCAGTACTTC.